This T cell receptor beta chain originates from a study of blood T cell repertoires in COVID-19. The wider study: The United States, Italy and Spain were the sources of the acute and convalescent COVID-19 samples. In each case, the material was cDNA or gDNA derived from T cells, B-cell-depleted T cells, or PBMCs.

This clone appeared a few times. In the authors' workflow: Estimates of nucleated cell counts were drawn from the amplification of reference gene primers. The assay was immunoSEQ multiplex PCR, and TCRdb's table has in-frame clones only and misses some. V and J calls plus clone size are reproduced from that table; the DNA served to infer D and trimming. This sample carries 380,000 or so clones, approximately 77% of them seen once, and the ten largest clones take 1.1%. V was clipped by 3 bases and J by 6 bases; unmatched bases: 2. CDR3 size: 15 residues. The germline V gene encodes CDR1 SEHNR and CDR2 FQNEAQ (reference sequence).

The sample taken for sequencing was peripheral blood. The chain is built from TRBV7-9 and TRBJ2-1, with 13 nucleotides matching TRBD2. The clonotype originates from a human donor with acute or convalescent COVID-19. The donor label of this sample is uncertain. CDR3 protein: CASSFRTSGSNEQFF. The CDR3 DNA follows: TGTGCCAGCAGCTTTAGGACTAGCGGGAGCAATGAGCAGTTCTTC.